A selection of T cell receptor beta chains follows, all from one sample in a study of identical twins. TCRdb called the 5' RACE reads again in MiXCR, with one record for every CDR3 protein. The sample has 450,000 or so distinct CDR3 sequences, 13% to 15% seen once. These data also featured in a second study, about yellow fever vaccine responses in identical twins.

Sequencing was carried out using CD4+ T cells sorted from blood. The receptors derive from a woman between 18 and 30 years old in good health. CDR3s include the opening cysteine and the closing phenylalanine or tryptophan. The D gene is left open where the match is weak. Expanded clones are given a class, and other clones once, few, many or no size at all.

j_call d_call clone_size v_call cdr3_length cdr3_nt cdr3_aa
TRBJ2-7 NA NA TRBV21-1 14 TGTGCCAGAATCAGACTAGCGGGAGAAGCGAAGCAGTACTTC CARIRLAGEAKQYF
TRBJ2-7 TRBD2 few TRBV7-2 14 TGTGCCAGCAGCCGACTAGCGGGGCGTTACGAGCAGTACTTC CASSRLAGRYEQYF
TRBJ2-3 NA NA TRBV4-2 16 TGTGCCAGCAGCCAAGAAGGGTTGGCGGGAACAGATACGCAGTATTTT CASSQEGLAGTDTQYF
TRBJ2-1 TRBD2 NA TRBV5-1 16 TGCGCCAGCAGTTGGGGACTAGCGGGGCTCCAAAATGAGCAGTTCTTC CASSWGLAGLQNEQFF
TRBJ2-2 NA few TRBV24-1 18 TGTGCCACCAGTGACCGACCCCCCGGGACACCTTACACCGGGGAGCTGTTTTTT CATSDRPPGTPYTGELFF
TRBJ1-2 NA few TRBV5-6 14 TGTGCCAGCAGCTCCAGACGTAGGCATGGAGGCTACACCTTC CASSSRRRHGGYTF
TRBJ2-7 TRBD1 few TRBV2 13 TGTGCCAGCAGAGGACAGGGTATCTACGAGCAGTACTTC CASRGQGIYEQYF
TRBJ2-1 NA many TRBV12-3/TRBV12-4 10 TGTGCCAGCAGCCGATATGAGCAGTTCTTC CASSRYEQFF
TRBJ1-1 NA NA TRBV20-1 13 TGCAGTGCTAAGACGGATCCAGGTGATGAAGCTTTCTTT CSAKTDPGDEAFF
TRBJ2-1 NA NA TRBV6-5 12 TGTGCCAGCAGACGGGCTTGGGATGAGCAGTTCTTC CASRRAWDEQFF